This TCR beta chain was recovered during a study of vaccination effects on CD4 cells after COVID-19. Concerning this clone itself: What it binds is unknown.

CDR3 length equals 16 residues. Germline V gene lookup returns CDR1 LNHNV and CDR2 YYDKDF (reference sequence). With 4 bases removed from V and 3 bases from J, the gap between germline ends came to 18 bases. Profiling relied on immunoSEQ multiplex PCR, and the TCRdb table lists in-frame clones only, not all of them. The sample shows more than 25,000 clones, roughly two thirds of them seen only once. Before sequencing took place, the ViraFEST assay used viral peptide pools to expand antigen-specific CD4+ T cells. Cultured cells yielded isolated CD4+ T cells after 10 days. The study found no prior SARS-CoV-2 infection in the vaccine recipients, who tested negative for nucleocapsid antibodies. Half-medium replacement with IL-2 medium occurred on days 3 and 7.

This material consisted of CD4+ T cells from PBMCs cultured with HCoV-229E spike peptides, taken before COVID-19 vaccination. This sequence joins TRBV15 and TRBJ1-1, with D unresolved. The clonotype was recovered from a human donor who received a COVID-19 vaccine. The CDR3 DNA is TGTGCCACCAGCAAAGTCTCCGTACGGTGGGACACTGAAGCTTTCTTT. Its translation is CATSKVSVRWDTEAFF.